The 14 T cell receptor beta chains given below trace back to one sample, sequenced in a study of identical twins' blood T cells. TCRdb used MiXCR to reprocess the 5' RACE reads, holding one entry per CDR3 protein. The repertoire includes 300,000 to 450,000 distinct CDR3 sequences, about 28% of them detected once, and about 6% sits in the top ten. The sequenced sample consisted of PBMCs. The source is a woman aged 18 to 55 in good health.

The rearrangement links TRBV6-1 to TRBJ2-3, with TRBD1 matching 8 bases. The germline gives CDR1 MNHNS, CDR2 SASEGT. CDR3 length: 15 amino acids. V trimming: 7 bases; J trimming: 4 bases; junction bases outside the gene matches: 10. In DNA, the CDR3 is TGTGCCAGCACCCCCTACCGACAGGGGCCAGATACGCAGTATTTT. Residues: CASTPYRQGPDTQYF.

Ten or more counts support this clonotype. The CDR3 bases are TGCAGCGTTAGGGACGGGATTAAGAATGGCTACACCTTC. Translating gives CSVRDGIKNGYTF. The chain uses TRBV29-1 and TRBJ1-2; D might be TRBD1 (5 bases). Germline assignment: CDR1 SQVTM and CDR2 ANQGSEA. The V end lost 5 bases, the J end lost 6 bases, and 16 bases lay between the germline ends. The CDR3 length is 13 residues.

This clonotype was recorded at least ten times. The V and J genes are TRBV20-1 and TRBJ1-1; D is undetermined. The CDR3 length is 14 residues. The germline V and J ends were trimmed by 3 bases and 2 bases, with 13 bases remaining between them. Germline CDR1 reads DFQATT; CDR2 reads SNEGSKA (reference sequence). The CDR3 region is CSASGGFRNTEAFF. Here the CDR3 DNA reads TGCAGTGCTAGTGGCGGTTTCAGAAACACTGAAGCTTTCTTT.

With regard to this clonotype: This may come from a read error, since a much larger clone is one base off. V usage is TRBV5-5 and J usage is TRBJ1-6, with D unclear. The germline gives CDR1 SGHKS, CDR2 YYEKEE (reference sequence). The CDR3 has 18 amino acids. The chain's CDR3 is CAGSLVVQPSSYNSPLHF. The CDR3 DNA reads as TGTGCCGGCAGCTTGGTAGTGCAGCCTAGCTCCTATAATTCACCCCTCCACTTT.

The gene calls are TRBV27 and TRBJ2-1; possibly TRBD1 for D (6 bases). CDR3 size: 13 residues. V lost 8 bases, J lost 1 base, and 9 bases lay in between. Germline V lookup: CDR1 MNHEY, CDR2 SMNVEV (reference sequence). CDR3: CASGQGSYNEQFF. The CDR3 region has the DNA TGTGCCAGCGGTCAGGGGTCCTACAATGAGCAGTTCTTC.

In its sample, this clonotype was seen many times. J is TRBJ2-2 and V is TRBV2, with a possible D match to TRBD1 (5 bases). The CDR3 consists of 13 residues. V lost 8 bases and J lost 4, with 11 bases in between. Germline assignment: CDR1 SNHLY and CDR2 FYNNEI. The CDR3 DNA sequence: TGTGCCAGCGGGGCAGACCTCACCGGGGAGCTGTTTTTT. Amino acid sequence: CASGADLTGELFF.

This clonotype showed up many times. CDR3 DNA: TGTGCCAGCAGCATAGGCGGGGGACAGGCCATACCGAGCTCCTACGAGCAGTACTTC. The encoded protein is CASSIGGGQAIPSSYEQYF. The V and J genes are TRBV11-2 and TRBJ2-7, with D possibly being TRBD1 (8 bases). V lost 5 bases, J lost 0 bases, and 26 bases lay in between. The CDR3 has 19 residues. CDR1 SGHAT and CDR2 FQNNGV come from the germline V gene.

This clonotype was picked up a small number of times. J is TRBJ1-2 and V is TRBV20-1, with D maybe TRBD1 (5 bases). This CDR3 comprises 13 residues. The V gene lost 4 bases and the J gene lost 0 bases, with 9 bases spanning the gap. The V gene's germline CDR1 is DFQATT and CDR2 SNEGSKA (reference sequence). The DNA for the CDR3 is TGCAGTGCTACAGGGATGGCTAACTATGGCTACACCTTC. This encodes CSATGMANYGYTF.

Comments on this clonotype: Germline is not matched at one junction end, which may reflect a read error. The chain employs TRBV12-3 or TRBV12-4 and TRBJ1-2; 7 bases align to TRBD1. This CDR3 region has 14 residues. CDR3 DNA: TGTGCCAGCAGTCCAAGGGGACAGTTCTATGACTACACCTTC. This encodes CASSPRGQFYDYTF.

The genes are TRBV7-3 and TRBJ1-2; D call uncertain. Germline CDR1 SGHTA, CDR2 FQGTGA. Deletions cut 1 base from V and 3 bases from J, with 9 bases between. The CDR3 consists of 14 residues. CDR3 protein: CASSLSGSHYGYTF. CDR3 sequence (DNA): TGTGCCAGCAGCTTAAGTGGGAGCCACTATGGCTACACCTTC.

This sequence joins TRBV7-9 and TRBJ2-7; D is uncertain. Trimming removed 3 bases from V and 3 bases from J, with 18 bases in between. Germline values: CDR1 SEHNR, CDR2 FQNEAQ (reference sequence). This CDR3 contains 16 residues. CDR3 bases: TGTGCCAGCAGCTTTATCGCCCCAACCGTTAACTACGAGCAGTACTTC. Translation: CASSFIAPTVNYEQYF.

This clonotype was found many times. The CDR3 nucleotides are TGTGCCAGCAGGAGATTTTACAGGACTAGCGGGGCCAAATCCTACGAGCAGTACTTC. Translating it yields CASRRFYRTSGAKSYEQYF. The rearrangement joins TRBV6-2 or TRBV6-3 to TRBJ2-7; 12 bases align to TRBD2. Trimming took 6 bases from V and 1 from J; bases not matched to a gene: 16. There are 19 residues in the CDR3. CDR1 is MNHEY, CDR2 SVGEGT, per germline.

This clonotype was picked up a small number of times. The chain links TRBV20-1 to TRBJ2-7, with TRBD1 matching 8 bases. Germline V gene lookup returns CDR1 DFQATT and CDR2 SNEGSKA (reference sequence). J lost 4 bases, V lost 6 bases, and 2 bases had no gene match. The CDR3 covers 11 residues. The CDR3 loop is CSANRGYEQYF. The CDR3 DNA is TGCAGTGCCAACAGGGGGTACGAGCAGTACTTC.

The J gene is TRBJ1-6, the V gene TRBV2, with a possible D match to TRBD1 (5 bases). Germline V CDR1 and CDR2: SNHLY, FYNNEI. The V end lost 0 bases, the J end lost 5 bases, and 8 bases lay between the germline ends. The CDR3 runs to 15 residues. This CDR3 is CASSEAGGNNSPLHF. The CDR3 bases are TGTGCCAGCAGTGAAGCGGGGGGGAATAATTCACCCCTCCACTTT. The entire variable domain, with the rest obtained from reference TRBV2 and TRBJ1-6, is as follows: EPEVTQTPSHQVTQMGQEVILRCVPISNHLYFYWYRQILGQKVEFLVSFYNNEISEKSEIFDDQFSVERPDGSNFTLKIRSTKLEDSAMYFCASSEAGGNNSPLHFGNGTRLTVT.